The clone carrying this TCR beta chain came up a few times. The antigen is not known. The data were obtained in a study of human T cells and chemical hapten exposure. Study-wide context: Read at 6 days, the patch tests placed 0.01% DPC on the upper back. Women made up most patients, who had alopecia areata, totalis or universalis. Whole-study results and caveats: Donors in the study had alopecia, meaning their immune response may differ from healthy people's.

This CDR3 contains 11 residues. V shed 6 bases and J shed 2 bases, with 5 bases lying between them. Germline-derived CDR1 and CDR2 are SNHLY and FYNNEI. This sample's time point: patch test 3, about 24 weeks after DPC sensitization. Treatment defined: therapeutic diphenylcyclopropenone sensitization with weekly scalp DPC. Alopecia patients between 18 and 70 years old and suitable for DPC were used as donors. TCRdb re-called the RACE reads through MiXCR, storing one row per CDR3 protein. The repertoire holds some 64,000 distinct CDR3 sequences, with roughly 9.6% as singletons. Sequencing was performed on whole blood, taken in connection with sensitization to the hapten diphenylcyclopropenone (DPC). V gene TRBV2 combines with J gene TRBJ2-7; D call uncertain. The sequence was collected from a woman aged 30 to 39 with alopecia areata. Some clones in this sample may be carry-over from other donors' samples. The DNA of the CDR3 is TGTGCCAGCAGCGGGCCCTACGAGCAGTACTTC. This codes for CASSGPYEQYF.